Shown below are 9 T cell receptor beta chains from a single sample sequenced in a study of T-cell reconstitution after alpha-beta-depleted transplantation in children. A library of TCRbeta sequences, prepared with unique molecular identifiers, was generated. Each CDR3 protein gets one entry after TCRdb re-called the PCR reads with MiXCR. The sample consists of about 900,000 distinct CDR3 sequences, 25% to 30% of them appearing once. Sequenced here: PBMCs, mostly from graft donor cells, sampled 360 days after TCRalphabeta/CD19-depleted stem cell transplant. The receptors here all came from a boy under two years old who had a stem cell transplant for SCID, so the T cells may come from the graft donor.

The genes are TRBV6-6 and TRBJ2-2; 9 bases are a match to TRBD1. Germline-derived CDR1 and CDR2 are MNHNY and SVGAGI (reference sequence). Trimming took 10 bases from V and 3 from J; bases not matched to a gene: 3. This CDR3 contains 13 residues. In DNA, the CDR3 is TGTGCCACCCGGACAGGGGACACCGGGGAGCTGTTTTTT. It specifies CATRTGDTGELFF.

This clonotype was seen a handful of times. The genes are TRBV7-9 and TRBJ1-5; the D gene is possibly TRBD1 (5 bases). V was clipped by 1 base and J by 5 bases, with 9 bases between them. The germline gives CDR1 SEHNR, CDR2 FQNEAQ (reference sequence). This CDR3 is 14 amino acids long. Written as DNA, the CDR3 is TGTGCCAGCAGCTTAGTTGGCAGGGATCAGCCCCAGCATTTT. Amino acid sequence: CASSLVGRDQPQHF.

This clonotype was counted only a few times. The V gene is TRBV4-2, the J gene TRBJ2-3; D may be TRBD1 or TRBD2 (6 bases each). The germline V and J ends were trimmed by 0 bases and 2 bases, with 18 bases remaining between them. Germline CDR1 and CDR2: LGHNA and YNFKEQ. This CDR3 region has 18 residues. The CDR3 coding sequence is TGTGCCAGCAGCCAAGATATCGGGGGCATCGGGGACACAGATACGCAGTATTTT. Its protein product is CASSQDIGGIGDTDTQYF.

This clonotype appeared a few times. The J gene is TRBJ1-1, the V gene TRBV20-1; D is undetermined. This CDR3 spans 13 amino acids. CDR1 is DFQATT, CDR2 SNEGSKA, per germline (reference sequence). Trimming removed 3 bases at V and 2 bases at J, with 10 bases between. The CDR3 DNA sequence: TGCAGTGCTAGGGGATTAAGCAACACTGAAGCTTTCTTT. Protein: CSARGLSNTEAFF.

V gene TRBV6-1 combines with J gene TRBJ2-3, with TRBD2 matching 13 bases. This CDR3 comprises 14 residues. Germline-derived CDR1 and CDR2 are MNHNS and SASEGT. V dropped 8 bases and J dropped 10; count of bases not matched to a gene: 9. CDR3 in DNA: TGTGCCAGCCAAGGGACTAGCGGGGCCTGGGCGCAGTATTTT. It translates to CASQGTSGAWAQYF.

The CDR3 here is CASSLAERADLTGELFF. In DNA form, the CDR3 reads TGCGCCAGCAGCTTGGCAGAAAGGGCGGATCTCACCGGGGAGCTGTTTTTT. V gene TRBV5-1 combines with J gene TRBJ2-2; D gene uncertain. This CDR3 spans 17 amino acids. CDR1 is SGHRS and CDR2 is YFSETQ in the germline V gene. Trimming removed 0 bases at V and 4 bases at J, with 16 bases between.

In this sample, this clonotype turned up once. J is TRBJ2-5 and V is TRBV5-1; D call uncertain. The V end lost 4 bases, the J end lost 1 base, and 11 bases lay between the germline ends. This CDR3 comprises 14 residues. The germline V gene has CDR1 SGHRS and CDR2 YFSETQ. CDR3 coding DNA: TGCGCCAGCAGCCGCGGACGGTTCCAAGAGACCCAGTACTTC. It yields the protein CASSRGRFQETQYF.

This clonotype has more than one count but fewer than ten. The V gene is TRBV5-1, the J gene TRBJ2-1, with a weak D call TRBD2 (7 bases). Germline lookup yields CDR1 SGHRS and CDR2 YFSETQ. The CDR3 has 17 residues. Trimming pared 0 bases from V and 5 bases from J, leaving 18 bases between. The CDR3 region is CASSLATGGPVDNEQFF. In DNA form, the CDR3 reads TGCGCCAGCAGCTTGGCCACCGGGGGGCCAGTTGACAATGAGCAGTTCTTC.

This clonotype was recorded once. This rearrangement joins TRBV28 to TRBJ1-2; 9 bases line up with TRBD1. With V trimmed by 6 bases and J by 0 bases, 8 bases remained unmatched. Germline assignment: CDR1 MDHEN and CDR2 SYDVKM. CDR3 length equals 16 residues. CDR3 sequence: CASRSTGGRANYGYTF. The CDR3 DNA reads as TGTGCCAGCAGGTCTACAGGGGGCAGAGCTAACTATGGCTACACCTTC.